This T cell receptor beta chain was sequenced in a study of blood T cell repertoires in COVID-19. Study-wide background: Acute and convalescent COVID-19 samples came from the United States, Italy and Spain. The cDNA or gDNA used as material had been derived from T cells, B-cell-depleted T cells, or PBMCs.

Germline V gene data show CDR1 as MDHEN and CDR2 as SYDVKM. V shed 10 bases and J shed 5 bases, with 17 bases lying between them. CDR3 length: 14 residues. Authors' methods: Estimation of nucleated cell counts was performed using reference gene primer amplification. Method: immunoSEQ multiplex PCR; TCRdb's copy keeps in-frame clones and lacks some. Clone size and V and J calls were adopted from that table, with D and trimming inferred from the DNA. The table includes roughly 200,000 clones, around 80% detected once. The sequencing sample was made of peripheral blood. V gene TRBV28 combines with J gene TRBJ2-2, with D tentatively TRBD2 (5 bases). The receptor's source is a woman of 80 years or more with active or convalescent COVID-19. CDR3: CATLPASQTGELFF. DNA of the CDR3: TGTGCCACCCTCCCGGCTAGCCAGACCGGGGAGCTGTTTTTT.